Following are 22 T cell receptor beta chains from one sample sequenced in a study of human T cells and chemical hapten exposure. TCRdb reprocessed the RACE reads via MiXCR and lists one record per CDR3 protein. The table records some 90,000 distinct CDR3 sequences, around 7.9% of them present only once. Time point in this sample: pre-sensitization, week 0. Treatment denoted: therapeutic diphenylcyclopropenone sensitization with weekly scalp DPC. The sample consisted of whole blood, taken in connection with sensitization to the hapten diphenylcyclopropenone (DPC). The receptor source for this set is a man between 35 and 55 years old with alopecia areata. Some clones in this sample may be carry-over from other donors' samples.

This clonotype was detected only a few times. The V gene is TRBV5-1, the J gene TRBJ2-5; D unclear. V lost 0 bases, J lost 4 bases, and 16 bases lay in between. Per germline, CDR1 SGHRS and CDR2 YFSETQ. The CDR3 loop spans 16 amino acids. The chain's CDR3 is CASSLVGPGDLETQYF. DNA of the CDR3: TGCGCCAGCAGCTTGGTAGGACCCGGCGACTTAGAGACCCAGTACTTC.

This clonotype was seen repeatedly, ten times or more. This sequence joins TRBV2 and TRBJ1-1; D is perhaps TRBD1 (5 bases). V dropped 3 bases and J dropped 0 bases, with 17 bases sitting between them. Germline lookup yields CDR1 SNHLY and CDR2 FYNNEI. This CDR3 has 17 amino acids. The CDR3 reads CASSESPGGVVNTEAFF. DNA for the CDR3: TGTGCCAGCAGTGAGTCGCCGGGGGGTGTCGTGAACACTGAAGCTTTCTTT.

This clonotype was seen a few times. The gene calls are TRBV7-2 and TRBJ1-1; D is unresolved. Germline CDR1 is SGHTA and CDR2 is FQGNSA. The CDR3 length is 11 residues. The V end lost 5 bases, the J end lost 10 bases, and 11 bases lay between the germline ends. CDR3 sequence (DNA): TGTGCCAGCAGCCCCCAGGTAGGAGCTTTCTTT. It is translated as CASSPQVGAFF.

The chain recombines TRBV6-2 or TRBV6-3 with TRBJ2-7; D gene uncertain. Germline loops: CDR1 MNHEY, CDR2 SVGEGT. The CDR3 is 13 amino acids. V lost 6 bases, J lost 3 bases, and 12 bases lay in between. The CDR3 reads CASRARLIYEQYF. DNA of the CDR3: TGTGCCAGCAGAGCACGACTTATCTACGAGCAGTACTTC.

This clonotype appeared once. V gene TRBV19 combines with J gene TRBJ1-2; D is unclear. Trimming took off 6 bases at V and 4 bases at J, with 12 bases between the two ends. Germline values: CDR1 LNHDA, CDR2 SQIVND (reference sequence). The CDR3 runs 13 residues. The CDR3 spells CASRTLAGYGYTF. For the CDR3, the DNA is TGTGCCAGTAGGACCTTGGCGGGCTATGGCTACACCTTC.

This clonotype was seen ten or more times. The chain combines TRBV2 with TRBJ2-7; maybe TRBD2 (6 bases). CDR1 and CDR2 (germline): SNHLY, FYNNEI. Trimming removed 10 bases from V and 6 bases from J, with 19 bases in between. CDR3 length equals 13 residues. The CDR3 loop is CATRGGKLAEQYF. The CDR3 DNA sequence: TGTGCCACCCGAGGCGGGAAGCTAGCCGAGCAGTACTTC.

In its sample, this clonotype was seen a few times. The chain carries TRBV7-9 and TRBJ2-5; D is undetermined. The CDR3 extends over 14 amino acids. Looked up from germline, CDR1 is SEHNR and CDR2 is FQNEAQ (reference sequence). Trimming removed 1 base from V and 1 base from J, with 7 bases in between. The CDR3 DNA is TGTGCCAGCAGCTTAGACTCAATCCAAGAGACCCAGTACTTC. Translated, it gives CASSLDSIQETQYF.

This clonotype has a count of ten or more. The gene calls are TRBV18 and TRBJ1-2; D uncertain. This CDR3 comprises 20 residues. V gave up 6 bases and J gave up 0 bases, with 29 bases separating them. The germline V gene encodes CDR1 KGHSH and CDR2 LQKENI. The CDR3 DNA sequence: TGTGCCAGCTCCCAGAACCCACTTAGGACGACTATCACGACTAACTATGGCTACACCTTC. This translates into CASSQNPLRTTITTNYGYTF.

This clonotype showed up many times. This chain links TRBV4-3 with TRBJ2-2; tentative D call: TRBD2 (6 bases). Trimming shortened V by 3 bases and J by 8 bases, and 13 bases separated the two germline ends. CDR3 length: 14 residues. Germline V gene data show CDR1 as LGHNA and CDR2 as YSLEER. The CDR3 loop is CASSHGTAGGELFF. CDR3 nucleotides: TGCGCCAGCAGCCACGGGACGGCGGGGGGGGAGCTGTTTTTT.

The chain combines TRBV9 with TRBJ2-3, with 10 nucleotides matching TRBD1. Germline trimming cut 2 bases from V and 6 bases from J; bases unmatched to any gene: 3. This CDR3 is built from 14 residues. CDR1 is SGDLS, CDR2 YYNGEE, per germline. The CDR3 nucleotides read TGTGCCAGCAGCGTGCCGGGACAGGGGGATACGCAGTATTTT. Protein: CASSVPGQGDTQYF. Drawing the rest from reference TRBV9 and TRBJ2-3, the complete variable domain is DSGVTQTPKHLITATGQRVTLRCSPRSGDLSVYWYQQSLDQGLQFLIQYYNGEERAKGNILERFSAQQFPDLHSELNLSSLELGDSALYFCASSVPGQGDTQYFGPGTRLTVL.

This clonotype was counted many times. The genes are TRBV7-2 and TRBJ2-5, with D possibly matching TRBD2 (5 bases). The germline gives CDR1 SGHTA, CDR2 FQGNSA. V lost 4 bases, J lost 2 bases, and 14 bases lay in between. The CDR3 is made up of 15 amino acids. DNA for the CDR3: TGTGCCAGCAGCTCCTCCCCGAGGGCTCAAGAGACCCAGTACTTC. Protein product: CASSSSPRAQETQYF.

The chain is built from TRBV5-1 and TRBJ2-1; D is undetermined. The CDR3 runs 14 residues. Trimming pared 6 bases from V and 8 bases from J, leaving 18 bases between. Per germline, CDR1 SGHRS and CDR2 YFSETQ. CDR3 nucleotide sequence: TGCGCCAGCAACCCCAGCCCGGTTGGGGATGAGCAGTTCTTC. The encoded protein is CASNPSPVGDEQFF.

This sequence joins TRBV24-1 and TRBJ2-1; maybe TRBD1 (6 bases). Trimming shortened V by 3 bases and J by 9 bases, and 14 bases separated the two germline ends. The CDR3 extends over 14 amino acids. Germline V lookup: CDR1 KGHDR, CDR2 SFDVKD. CDR3 amino acids: CATSDLTGYGEQFF. The CDR3 DNA reads TGTGCCACCAGTGATCTCACAGGGTACGGTGAGCAGTTCTTC.

This clonotype has only a few counts. V gene TRBV6-1 combines with J gene TRBJ1-1, with D unclear. The germline CDR1 and CDR2 sequences are MNHNS and SASEGT. The CDR3 runs to 11 residues. The ends were cut back, 11 bases at V and 4 bases at J, with 11 bases in the middle. The DNA of the CDR3 is TGTGCCTCCGACTTCGGCACTGAAGCTTTCTTT. As protein: CASDFGTEAFF.

There are many counts of this clonotype. The chain joins TRBV6-1 to TRBJ1-2, with D unresolved. Trimming removed 7 bases at V and 5 bases at J, with 14 bases between. The germline V gene encodes CDR1 MNHNS and CDR2 SASEGT. This CDR3 is 13 amino acids long. The DNA for the CDR3 is TGTGCCAGCACTCAGTGGTGGGCATATGGCTACACCTTC. Amino acids: CASTQWWAYGYTF.

The chain links TRBV12-3 or TRBV12-4 to TRBJ1-2, with D uncertain. Trimming shortened V by 6 bases and J by 9 bases, and 20 bases separated the two germline ends. The CDR3 totals 14 residues. The CDR3 loop reads CASSLPPGSRSYTF. The CDR3 DNA reads as TGTGCCAGCAGCCTCCCCCCGGGGTCAAGAAGCTACACCTTC.

There are many counts of this clonotype. The rearrangement uses TRBV27 and TRBJ2-5; the match to TRBD1 covers 7 bases. Germline-derived CDR1 and CDR2 are MNHEY and SMNVEV (reference sequence). The CDR3 loop spans 16 amino acids. Trimming at V came to 5 bases and at J to 1 base, leaving 10 bases not matched to a gene. Here the CDR3 reads CASSTIYRDSQETQYF. CDR3 DNA: TGTGCCAGCAGTACTATATACCGGGACAGCCAAGAGACCCAGTACTTC.

This clonotype was detected a few times. The chain joins TRBV6-1 to TRBJ2-3, with a weak D call TRBD2 (6 bases). The V gene lost 7 bases and the J gene lost 0 bases, with 14 bases spanning the gap. Germline V gene data show CDR1 as MNHNS and CDR2 as SASEGT. This CDR3 is built from 15 residues. The CDR3 DNA is TGTGCCAGCATCCCGGTGGGACTTAGCACAGATACGCAGTATTTT. Its protein is CASIPVGLSTDTQYF.

The J gene is TRBJ2-6, the V gene TRBV28; either TRBD1 or TRBD2 may fit D (5 bases each). The germline V and J ends were trimmed by 8 bases and 0 bases, with 11 bases remaining between them. This CDR3 comprises 15 residues. Germline V CDR1 and CDR2: MDHEN, SYDVKM. The CDR3 spells CASGAGSSGANVLTF. CDR3 DNA sequence: TGTGCCAGCGGAGCAGGGAGCTCTGGGGCCAACGTCCTGACTTTC.

This clonotype was picked up many times. This chain uses TRBV6-2 or TRBV6-3 with TRBJ2-4; no clear D. Trimming cost V 0 bases and J 0 bases, with 18 bases left between them. Germline V gives CDR1 MNHEY, CDR2 SVGEGT. CDR3 length equals 19 residues. CDR3 in DNA: TGTGCCAGCAGTTACTCGATGGTGTCGCCCAGAGGAGCCAAAAACATTCAGTACTTC. Translation: CASSYSMVSPRGAKNIQYF.

This clonotype was observed at least ten times. This chain joins TRBV7-9 and TRBJ2-3, with D possibly being TRBD1 (6 bases). CDR3 length equals 14 residues. Germline values: CDR1 SEHNR, CDR2 FQNEAQ (reference sequence). V dropped 1 base and J dropped 8 bases, with 13 bases sitting between them. The CDR3 coding sequence is TGTGCCAGCAGCTTAGGGGGGCCACGGCGTACGCAGTATTTT. Protein sequence: CASSLGGPRRTQYF. Full variable domain (missing parts from reference TRBV7-9 and TRBJ2-3): DTGVSQNPRHKITKRGQNVTFRCDPISEHNRLYWYRQTLGQGPEFLTYFQNEAQLEKSRLLSDRFSAERPKGSFSTLEIQRTEQGDSAMYLCASSLGGPRRTQYFGPGTRLTVL.

This clonotype was seen only a few times. As DNA, the CDR3 is TGTGCCAGCAGCCCCAGTATTGATAATTCACCCCTCCACTTT. The encoded protein is CASSPSIDNSPLHF. This sequence joins TRBV7-9 and TRBJ1-6; D is unclear. This CDR3 has 14 amino acids. Looked up from germline, CDR1 is SEHNR and CDR2 is FQNEAQ (reference sequence). V lost 5 bases to trimming and J lost 5 bases, with 10 bases between them.